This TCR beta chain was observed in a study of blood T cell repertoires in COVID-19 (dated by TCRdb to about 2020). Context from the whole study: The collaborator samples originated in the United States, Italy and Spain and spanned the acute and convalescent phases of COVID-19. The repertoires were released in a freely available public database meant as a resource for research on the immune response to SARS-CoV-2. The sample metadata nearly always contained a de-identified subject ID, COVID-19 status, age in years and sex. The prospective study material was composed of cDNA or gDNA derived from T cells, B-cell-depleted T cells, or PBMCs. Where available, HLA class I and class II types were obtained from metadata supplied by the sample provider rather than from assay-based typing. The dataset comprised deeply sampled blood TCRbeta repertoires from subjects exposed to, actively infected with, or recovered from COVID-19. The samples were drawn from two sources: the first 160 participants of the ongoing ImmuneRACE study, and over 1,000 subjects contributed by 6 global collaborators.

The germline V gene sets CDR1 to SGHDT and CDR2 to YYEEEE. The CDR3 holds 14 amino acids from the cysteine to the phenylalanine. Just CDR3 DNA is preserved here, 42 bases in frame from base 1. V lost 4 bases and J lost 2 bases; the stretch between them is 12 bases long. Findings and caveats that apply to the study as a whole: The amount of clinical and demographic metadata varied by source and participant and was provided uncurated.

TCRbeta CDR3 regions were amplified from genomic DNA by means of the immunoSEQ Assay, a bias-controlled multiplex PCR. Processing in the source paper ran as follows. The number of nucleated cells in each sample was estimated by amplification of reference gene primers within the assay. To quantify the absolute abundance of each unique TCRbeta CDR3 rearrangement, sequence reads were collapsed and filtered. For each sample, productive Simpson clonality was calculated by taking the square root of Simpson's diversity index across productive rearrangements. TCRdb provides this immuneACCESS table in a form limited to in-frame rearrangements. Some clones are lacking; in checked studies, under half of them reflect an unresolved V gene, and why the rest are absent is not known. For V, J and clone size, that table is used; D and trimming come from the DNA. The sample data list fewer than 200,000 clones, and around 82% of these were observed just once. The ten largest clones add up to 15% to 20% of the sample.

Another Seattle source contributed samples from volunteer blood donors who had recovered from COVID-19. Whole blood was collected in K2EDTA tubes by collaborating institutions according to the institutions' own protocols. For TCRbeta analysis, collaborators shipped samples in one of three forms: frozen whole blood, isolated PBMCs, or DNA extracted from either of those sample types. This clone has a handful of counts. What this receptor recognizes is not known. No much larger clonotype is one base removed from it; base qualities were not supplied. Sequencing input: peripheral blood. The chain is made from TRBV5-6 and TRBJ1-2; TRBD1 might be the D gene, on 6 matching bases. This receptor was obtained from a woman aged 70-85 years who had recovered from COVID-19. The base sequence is TGTGCCAGCAGCCCCCTCAGGGGAAACTATGGCTACACCTTC. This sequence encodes CASSPLRGNYGYTF.